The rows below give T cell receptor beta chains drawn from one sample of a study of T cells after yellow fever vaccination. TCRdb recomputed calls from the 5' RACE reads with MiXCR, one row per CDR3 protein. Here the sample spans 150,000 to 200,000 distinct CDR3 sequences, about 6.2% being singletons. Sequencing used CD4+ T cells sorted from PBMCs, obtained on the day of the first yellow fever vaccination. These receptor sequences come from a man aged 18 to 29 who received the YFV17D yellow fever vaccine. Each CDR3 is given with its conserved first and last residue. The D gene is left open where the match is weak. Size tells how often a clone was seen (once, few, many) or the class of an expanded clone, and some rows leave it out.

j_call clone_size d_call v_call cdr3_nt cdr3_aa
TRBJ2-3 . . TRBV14 TGTGCCAGCGGGAGCGCAGATACGCAGTATTTT CASGSADTQYF
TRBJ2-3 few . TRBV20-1 TGCAGTGCTAGAGATCAGGGCGGTTCAGATACGCAGTATTTT CSARDQGGSDTQYF
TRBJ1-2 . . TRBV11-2 TGTGCCAGCAGCTCTCTCAGGGGAAAAGTGCACTATGGCTACACCTTC CASSSLRGKVHYGYTF
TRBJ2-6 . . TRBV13 TGTGCCAGCAGCTCCGAACTAGCCAGAACCACTTCCGTCCTGACTTTC CASSSELARTTSVLTF
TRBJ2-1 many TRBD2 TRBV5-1 TGCGCCAGCAACCCGGGACTAGCAGAAAATGAGCAGTTCTTC CASNPGLAENEQFF
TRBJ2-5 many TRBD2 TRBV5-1 TGCGCCAGCGCAAGGGGAGGGCAAGAGACCCAGTACTTC CASARGGQETQYF
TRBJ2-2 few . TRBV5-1 TGCGCCAGCAGCTTGGTTGAGACAACGAGCCGGGAGCTGTTTTTT CASSLVETTSRELFF
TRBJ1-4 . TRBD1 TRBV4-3 TGCGCCAGCAGCCAGCTAACGAAACCGGGACAGAATGAAAAACTGTTTTTT CASSQLTKPGQNEKLFF
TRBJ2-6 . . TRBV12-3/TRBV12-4 TGTGCCAGCAGCCTCCAGGGTGGGGCCAACGTCCTGACTTTC CASSLQGGANVLTF
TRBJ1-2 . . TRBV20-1 TGCAGTTTAGAGGGATCAGTTGACTATGGCTACACCTTC CSLEGSVDYGYTF
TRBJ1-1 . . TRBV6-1 TGTGCCAGAAGTCGGGAGACAGCGAAGAATGGGGCTGAAGCTTTCTTT CARSRETAKNGAEAFF
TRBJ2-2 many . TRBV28 TGTGCCAGCGAACCATCGAACACCGGGGAGCTGTTTTTT CASEPSNTGELFF
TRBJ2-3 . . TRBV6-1 TGTGCCAGCAGCGAATACGGGGGGCCGAGGAATACGCAGTATTTT CASSEYGGPRNTQYF
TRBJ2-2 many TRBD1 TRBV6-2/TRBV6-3 TGTGCCATCTCCGGACAGGCCCCGGGGACCGGGGAGCTGTTTTTT CAISGQAPGTGELFF
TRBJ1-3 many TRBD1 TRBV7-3 TGTGCCAGCAGTCCGACAGGGTCGGCTGGAAACACCATATATTTT CASSPTGSAGNTIYF
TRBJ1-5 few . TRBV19 TGTGCCACCACCCTCGGGGGGGGTCGGCCCCAGCATTTT CATTLGGGRPQHF
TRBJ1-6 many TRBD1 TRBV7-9 TGTGCCAGCAGCCTCCCGGGACAGGTCTATTCACCCCTCCACTTT CASSLPGQVYSPLHF
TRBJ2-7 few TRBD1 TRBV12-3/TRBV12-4 TGTGCCAGCAGTGACGGACAGGCCTACGAGCAGTACTTC CASSDGQAYEQYF
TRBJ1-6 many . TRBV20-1 TGCAGTGCTAGACTCACAGGCAGAGGGAATTCACCCCTCCACTTT CSARLTGRGNSPLHF
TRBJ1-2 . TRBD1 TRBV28 TGTGCCAGCAGTTTACGGGACAGCCTCTATGGCTACACCTTC CASSLRDSLYGYTF
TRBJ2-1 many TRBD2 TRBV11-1 TGTGCCAGCAGCTTCGACGGGGGGAGTGAGCAGTTCTTC CASSFDGGSEQFF
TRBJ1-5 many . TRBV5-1 TGCGCCAGCAGCAGGGATAGCAATCAGCCCCAGCATTTT CASSRDSNQPQHF
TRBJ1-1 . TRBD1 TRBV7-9 TGTGCCAGCAGCCAACAGGGGGGGAACACTGAAGCTTTCTTT CASSQQGGNTEAFF
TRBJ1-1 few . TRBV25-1 TGTGCCAGCAGTGACAGGAGGACTGAAGCTTTCTTT CASSDRRTEAFF
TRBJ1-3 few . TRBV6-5 TGTGCCAGCAGCGTATCAGACTCTGGAAACACCATATATTTT CASSVSDSGNTIYF
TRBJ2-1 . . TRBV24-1 TGTGCCACCAGTTCTGGAAGGCTATTGCGGGGCCCTCAGCAGTTCTTC CATSSGRLLRGPQQFF
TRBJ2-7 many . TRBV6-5 TGTGCCAGCAGTTCCTCCCGGGGAACCTACGAGCAGTACTTC CASSSSRGTYEQYF
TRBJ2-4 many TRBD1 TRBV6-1 TGTGCCAGCAGTGACCCCGGGACAGGGAGGGACATTCAGTACTTC CASSDPGTGRDIQYF
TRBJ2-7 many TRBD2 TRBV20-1 TGCAGTGGTGGACTAGGCGGGGAGCAGTACTTC CSGGLGGEQYF
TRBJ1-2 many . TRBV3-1 TGTGCCAGCAGCGAAGGGGGGGGACTGGATGGCTACACCTTC CASSEGGGLDGYTF
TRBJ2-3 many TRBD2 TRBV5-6 TGTGCCAGCAGCCTCGGGACTAGCGCAGATACGCAGTATTTT CASSLGTSADTQYF
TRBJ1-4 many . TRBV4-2 TGTGCCAGCAGCCAAGTTGCTCTCTTAACTAATGAAAAACTGTTTTTT CASSQVALLTNEKLFF
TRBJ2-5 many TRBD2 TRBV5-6 TGTGCCAGCAGCCGGACTAGCGGGGTCGTGGAGACCCAGTACTTC CASSRTSGVVETQYF
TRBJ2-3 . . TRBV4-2 TGTGCCAGCAGCCATCTTCGGGCAGATACGCAGTATTTT CASSHLRADTQYF
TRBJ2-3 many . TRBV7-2 TGTGCCAGCAGCTTCTCGTATGGTGCAGATACGCAGTATTTT CASSFSYGADTQYF
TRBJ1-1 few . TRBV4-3 TGCGCCAGCAGCCTCCTCGACAGGCCCTCGGAAGCTTTCTTT CASSLLDRPSEAFF
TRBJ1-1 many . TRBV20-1 TGCAGTGCTAGAGCGGGACACTCGAACACTGAAGCTTTCTTT CSARAGHSNTEAFF
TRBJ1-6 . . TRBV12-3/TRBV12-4 TGTGCCAGCAGCCACCACAGGGTCGGTAATTCACCCCTCCACTTT CASSHHRVGNSPLHF
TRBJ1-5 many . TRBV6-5 TGTGCCAGCAGTTCCGACCGAAATCAGCCCCAGCATTTT CASSSDRNQPQHF
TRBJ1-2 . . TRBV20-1 TGCAGTGCTAGAAGGCCGGCGGAAGGCTACACCTTC CSARRPAEGYTF
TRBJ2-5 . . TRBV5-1 TGCGCCAGCAGCTTGGTGGCAGGGCAAGAGACCCTGTACTTC CASSLVAGQETLYF